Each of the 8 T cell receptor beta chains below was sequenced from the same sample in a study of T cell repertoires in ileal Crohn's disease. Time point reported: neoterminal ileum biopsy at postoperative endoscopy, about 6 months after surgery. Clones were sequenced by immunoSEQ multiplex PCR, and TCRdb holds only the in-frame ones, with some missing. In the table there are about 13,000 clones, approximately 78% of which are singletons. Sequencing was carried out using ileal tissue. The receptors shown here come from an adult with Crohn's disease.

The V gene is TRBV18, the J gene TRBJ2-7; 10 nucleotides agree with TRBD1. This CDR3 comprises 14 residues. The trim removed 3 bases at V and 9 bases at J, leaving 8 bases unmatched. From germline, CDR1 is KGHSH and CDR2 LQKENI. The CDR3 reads CASSPSGQGSRQYF. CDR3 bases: TGTGCCAGCTCACCCTCGGGACAGGGGTCTCGGCAGTACTTC.

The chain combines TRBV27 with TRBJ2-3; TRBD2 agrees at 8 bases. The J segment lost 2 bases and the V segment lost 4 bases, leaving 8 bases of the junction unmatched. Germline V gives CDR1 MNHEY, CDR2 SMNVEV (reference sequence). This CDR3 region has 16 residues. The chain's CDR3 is CASSSLWREATDTQYF. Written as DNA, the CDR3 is TGTGCCAGCAGTTCTTTGTGGCGGGAGGCCACAGATACGCAGTATTTT.

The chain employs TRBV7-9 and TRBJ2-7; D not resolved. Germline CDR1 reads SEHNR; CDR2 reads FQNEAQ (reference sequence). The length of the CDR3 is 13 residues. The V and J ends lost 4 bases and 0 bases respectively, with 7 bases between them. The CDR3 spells CASSSGSSYEQYF. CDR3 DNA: TGTGCCAGCAGCTCCGGGTCCTCCTACGAGCAGTACTTC.

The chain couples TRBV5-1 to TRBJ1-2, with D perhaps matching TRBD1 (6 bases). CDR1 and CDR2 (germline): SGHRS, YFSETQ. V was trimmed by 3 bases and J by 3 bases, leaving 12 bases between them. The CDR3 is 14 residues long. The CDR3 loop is CASSSTAGDYGYTF. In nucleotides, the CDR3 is TGCGCCAGCAGCTCAACCGCAGGGGACTATGGCTACACCTTC.

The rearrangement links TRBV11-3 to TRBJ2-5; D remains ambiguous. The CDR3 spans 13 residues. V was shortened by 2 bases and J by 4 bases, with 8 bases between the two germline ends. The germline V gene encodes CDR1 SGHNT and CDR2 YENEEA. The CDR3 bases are TGTGCCAGCAGCTTAAGGTCAGGAGAGACCCAGTACTTC. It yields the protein CASSLRSGETQYF.

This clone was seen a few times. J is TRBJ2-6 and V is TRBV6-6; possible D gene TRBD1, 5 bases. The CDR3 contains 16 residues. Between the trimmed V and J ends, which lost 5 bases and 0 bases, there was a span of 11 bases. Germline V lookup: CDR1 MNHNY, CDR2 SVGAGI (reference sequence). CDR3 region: CASSRIQVSGANVLTF. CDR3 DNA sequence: TGTGCCAGCAGTAGAATACAGGTCTCTGGGGCCAACGTCCTGACTTTC.

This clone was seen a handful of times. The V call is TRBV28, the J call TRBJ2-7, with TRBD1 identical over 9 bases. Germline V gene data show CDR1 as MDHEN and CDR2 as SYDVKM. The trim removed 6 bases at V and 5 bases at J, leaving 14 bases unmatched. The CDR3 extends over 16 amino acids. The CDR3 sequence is CASSLPGTGSSHEQYF. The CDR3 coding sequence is TGTGCCAGCAGCTTACCCGGGACAGGGTCTTCCCACGAGCAGTACTTC.

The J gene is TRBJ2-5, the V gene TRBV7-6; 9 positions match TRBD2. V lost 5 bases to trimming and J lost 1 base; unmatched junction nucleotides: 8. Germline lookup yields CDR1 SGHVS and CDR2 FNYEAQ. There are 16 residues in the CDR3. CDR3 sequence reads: CASSGNSGGPQETQYF. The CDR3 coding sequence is TGTGCCAGCAGCGGGAACAGCGGGGGGCCCCAAGAGACCCAGTACTTC.